This T cell receptor (beta chain) derives from a study of Ad26.COV2.S vaccination and SARS-CoV-2 variants. The assay was immunoSEQ multiplex PCR, and TCRdb's table has in-frame clones only and misses some. Of 350,000 to 450,000 clones listed, 70% to 90% are singletons. CDR1 and CDR2 from the germline V gene are SQVTM and ANQGSEA. This CDR3 comprises 14 residues. Germline trimming cut 5 bases from V and 3 bases from J; bases unmatched to any gene: 6. As to treatment: some 19 received Ad26.COV2.S at low or high dose, single or two shots; about 5 received placebo; per-sample allocation not given. Day 63 following the first vaccine or placebo injection was when the samples were taken.

The sequence came from a person aged 18 to 65 who received the Ad26.COV2.S COVID-19 vaccine or a placebo. The V and J genes are TRBV29-1 and TRBJ2-2; 7 positions match TRBD2. The material was peripheral blood, obtained in a trial of Ad26.COV2.S vaccine versus placebo. The CDR3 here is CSVRVGRDTGELFF. For the CDR3, the DNA is TGCAGCGTTCGGGTGGGGAGGGACACCGGGGAGCTGTTTTTT.